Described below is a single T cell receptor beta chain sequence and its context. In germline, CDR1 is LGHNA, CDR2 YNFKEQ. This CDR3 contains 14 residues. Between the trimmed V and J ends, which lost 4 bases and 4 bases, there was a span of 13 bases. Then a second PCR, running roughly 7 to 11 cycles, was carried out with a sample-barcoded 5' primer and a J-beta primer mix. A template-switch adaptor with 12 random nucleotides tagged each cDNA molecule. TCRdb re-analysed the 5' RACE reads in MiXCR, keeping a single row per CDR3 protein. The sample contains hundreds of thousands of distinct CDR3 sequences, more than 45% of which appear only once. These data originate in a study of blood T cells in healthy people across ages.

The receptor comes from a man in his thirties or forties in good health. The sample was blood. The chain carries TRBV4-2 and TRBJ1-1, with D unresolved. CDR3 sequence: CASSRSVEVTEAFF. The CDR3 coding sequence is TGTGCCAGCAGCCGATCGGTCGAGGTCACTGAAGCTTTCTTT.